This passage covers 20 T cell receptor beta chains from one sample sequenced in a study of T-cell memory formation after mild COVID-19. TCRdb analysed the 5' RACE reads with MiXCR anew, one entry per CDR3 protein. The data show over 130,000 distinct CDR3 sequences, around 15% seen once. What was sequenced was PBMCs or a T cell subset sorted from them (not recorded which). Every receptor here comes from an adult woman who had mild COVID-19 (a few samples of this study predate the infection). Cell type and time point are not known.

The chain combines TRBV6-2 or TRBV6-3 with TRBJ2-3; 11 nucleotides agree with TRBD2. Germline CDR1 and CDR2: MNHEY and SVGEGT. This CDR3 has 15 residues. V shed 6 bases, J shed 2 bases, and the junction held 4 bases outside the gene matches. CDR3 coding DNA: TGTGCCAGCAGCTTGACTAGCGGGGTCACAGATACGCAGTATTTT. It yields the protein CASSLTSGVTDTQYF.

This clonotype was observed a few times. The J gene is TRBJ2-7, the V gene TRBV15, with TRBD2 matching 7 bases. The junction had 4 bases not matched to a gene; V was cut back by 5 bases and J by 3 bases. CDR3 length equals 13 residues. Germline V CDR1 and CDR2: LNHNV, YYDKDF (reference sequence). As DNA, the CDR3 is TGTGCCACCAGCCATGGGGAGGGCTACGAGCAGTACTTC. Its translation: CATSHGEGYEQYF.

The chain recombines TRBV4-1 with TRBJ1-2; TRBD1 is a possible D gene (5 bases). Per the germline V gene, CDR1 is MGHRA and CDR2 is YSYEKL. This CDR3 region has 15 residues. Trimming took off 7 bases at V and 5 bases at J, with 20 bases between the two ends. The CDR3 nucleotides read TGCGCCAGCACCCTAACGGTACAGGAGTTATATGGCTACACCTTC. Its protein is CASTLTVQELYGYTF.

About this clonotype: The junction departs from the called germline gene at one end, perhaps through a read error. The V gene is TRBV7-8, the J gene TRBJ1-5; a possible D gene is TRBD1 (5 bases). CDR3 length equals 13 residues. Germline V gene data show CDR1 as SGHVS and CDR2 as FQNEAQ. The CDR3 coding sequence is TGTGCCAGCAGCCCCCTTCCCCAGGGTCCAGCCAATTTT. This sequence encodes CASSPLPQGPANF.

The chain is built from TRBV7-9 and TRBJ1-1, with D uncertain. There are 16 residues in the CDR3. In germline, CDR1 is SEHNR, CDR2 FQNEAQ (reference sequence). Trimming left V 7 bases short and J 0 bases short, with 18 bases between. The CDR3 DNA reads TGTGCCAGCACCGAGGTCCGCACAGTCCTGAACACTGAAGCTTTCTTT. Amino acid sequence: CASTEVRTVLNTEAFF.

This clonotype was observed a handful of times. The chain joins TRBV5-5 to TRBJ1-1, with TRBD1 identical over 9 bases. V was pared by 9 bases and J by 5 bases, with 14 bases of the junction left unmatched. Looked up from germline, CDR1 is SGHKS and CDR2 is YYEKEE (reference sequence). The CDR3 has 15 residues. Written as DNA, the CDR3 is TGTGCCATCGGGAGGACAGGGGACCTTAGTACTGAAGCTTTCTTT. Amino acids: CAIGRTGDLSTEAFF.

This rearrangement joins TRBV6-2 or TRBV6-3 to TRBJ1-1, with D tentatively TRBD1 (5 bases). The CDR3 is 15 amino acids. CDR1 is MNHEY, CDR2 SVGEGT, per germline. Trimming stripped 7 bases from V and 5 bases from J, with 20 bases between. Here the CDR3 DNA reads TGTGCCAGCATCCTTGGGGGTTTGGTTGGAACTGAAGCTTTCTTT. This translates into CASILGGLVGTEAFF.

This clonotype was observed many times. The rearrangement uses TRBV30 and TRBJ1-1; D is undetermined. Germline loops: CDR1 GTSNPN, CDR2 SVGIG (reference sequence). CDR3 length: 13 amino acids. V lost 2 bases and J lost 5, with 12 bases in between. CDR3 sequence (DNA): TGTGCCTGGAGTATGGGTGCATGGACTGAAGCTTTCTTT. It specifies CAWSMGAWTEAFF.

J is TRBJ2-5 and V is TRBV12-3 or TRBV12-4; D call uncertain. The CDR3 runs to 13 residues. The ends were cut back, 3 bases at V and 4 bases at J, with 9 bases in the middle. The CDR3 here is CASSFGLLETQYF. Here the CDR3 DNA reads TGTGCCAGCAGTTTCGGCCTTTTAGAGACCCAGTACTTC.

The J gene is TRBJ2-1, the V gene TRBV7-9, with 11 bases lining up with TRBD2. Germline values: CDR1 SEHNR, CDR2 FQNEAQ (reference sequence). The CDR3 consists of 15 residues. Losses at the gene ends were 6 bases for V and 12 bases for J; bases not matched to a gene: 13. The CDR3 DNA reads TGTGCCAGCAGGTCCGGGACTAGCGGAGCGCCTGGGCAGTTCTTC. Translation: CASRSGTSGAPGQFF. Drawing the rest from reference TRBV7-9 and TRBJ2-1, the complete variable domain is DTGVSQNPRHKITKRGQNVTFRCDPISEHNRLYWYRQTLGQGPEFLTYFQNEAQLEKSRLLSDRFSAERPKGSFSTLEIQRTEQGDSAMYLCASRSGTSGAPGQFFGPGTRLTVL.

V is TRBV27 and J is TRBJ2-1, with D possibly TRBD2 on 5 matching bases. This CDR3 has 13 amino acids. Trimming left V 6 bases short and J 3 bases short, with 9 bases between. The germline CDR1 and CDR2 sequences are MNHEY and SMNVEV (reference sequence). The CDR3 region has the DNA TGTGCCAGCAGGGAAGAGGGCTACAATGAGCAGTTCTTC. It encodes CASREEGYNEQFF.

This clonotype showed up just a few times. The J gene is TRBJ1-5, the V gene TRBV7-9, with D unclear. The V gene lost 0 bases and the J gene lost 4 bases, with 7 bases spanning the gap. The CDR3 loop spans 14 amino acids. Germline CDR1 and CDR2: SEHNR and FQNEAQ (reference sequence). CDR3 bases: TGTGCCAGCAGCTTAGCGCACGGAAATCAGCCCCAGCATTTT. Translated, it gives CASSLAHGNQPQHF. The full variable domain, in which reference TRBV7-9 and TRBJ1-5 provide the parts outside the CDR3, is DTGVSQNPRHKITKRGQNVTFRCDPISEHNRLYWYRQTLGQGPEFLTYFQNEAQLEKSRLLSDRFSAERPKGSFSTLEIQRTEQGDSAMYLCASSLAHGNQPQHFGDGTRLSIL.

This clonotype was counted between two and nine times. This rearrangement joins TRBV5-6 to TRBJ2-1, with 12 bases fitting TRBD2. In germline, CDR1 is SGHDT, CDR2 YYEEEE. This CDR3 has 17 amino acids. J gave up 6 bases and V 4 bases, and 11 bases lay outside the gene matches. This CDR3 reads CASSLPGLAGGPNEQFF. CDR3 nucleotide sequence: TGTGCCAGCAGCCTGCCGGGTCTAGCGGGAGGGCCCAATGAGCAGTTCTTC. Full variable domain (outside the CDR3, taken from reference TRBV5-6 and TRBJ2-1): DAGVTQSPTHLIKTRGQQVTLRCSPKSGHDTVSWYQQALGQGPQFIFQYYEEEERQRGNFPDRFSGHQFPNYSSELNVNALLLGDSALYLCASSLPGLAGGPNEQFFGPGTRLTVL.

This clonotype has more than one count but fewer than ten. This rearrangement joins TRBV28 to TRBJ2-7; 7 bases agree with TRBD1. The CDR3 consists of 11 residues. With V trimmed by 6 bases and J by 11 bases, 7 bases remained unmatched. Germline V lookup: CDR1 MDHEN, CDR2 SYDVKM. The CDR3 loop reads CASSYGQVEYF. The CDR3 DNA sequence: TGTGCCAGCAGCTATGGACAGGTCGAGTACTTC.

The chain carries TRBV2 and TRBJ2-2; D is unresolved. Germline values: CDR1 SNHLY, CDR2 FYNNEI. Trimming shortened V by 7 bases and J by 1 base, and 10 bases separated the two germline ends. The CDR3 extends over 14 amino acids. The DNA for the CDR3 is TGTGCCAGCAACGTTTTTCGGAACACCGGGGAGCTGTTTTTT. Translating it yields CASNVFRNTGELFF.

The V gene is TRBV12-3 or TRBV12-4, the J gene TRBJ2-5; 7 nucleotides align to TRBD2. The J segment lost 1 base and the V segment lost 5 bases, leaving 16 bases of the junction unmatched. The CDR3 contains 18 residues. The CDR3 sequence is CASSTQSRLADFQETQYF. The DNA for the CDR3 is TGTGCCAGCAGTACTCAAAGCAGGCTAGCGGATTTCCAAGAGACCCAGTACTTC.

The chain employs TRBV7-8 and TRBJ2-5, with TRBD2 identical over 9 bases. Trimming removed 5 bases from V and 3 bases from J; junction bases left unmatched: 10. Per germline, CDR1 SGHVS and CDR2 FQNEAQ. The CDR3 spans 16 residues. The CDR3 coding sequence is TGTGCCAGCAGCCCACTTCCTAGCGGGACGAAAGAGACCCAGTACTTC. It is translated as CASSPLPSGTKETQYF.

The chain links TRBV2 to TRBJ2-1; no firm D call. CDR3 size: 13 residues. Deletions cut 10 bases from V and 5 bases from J, with 15 bases between. Germline V gives CDR1 SNHLY, CDR2 FYNNEI. In nucleotides, the CDR3 is TGTGCCACCCTATACGACTCGAACAATGAGCAGTTCTTC. Translated, it gives CATLYDSNNEQFF.

The gene calls are TRBV13 and TRBJ2-3, with 9 nucleotides matching TRBD1. Trimming at V came to 3 bases and at J to 1 base, leaving 2 bases not matched to a gene. The germline V gene encodes CDR1 PRHDT and CDR2 FYEKMQ (reference sequence). The CDR3 spans 15 residues. CDR3 sequence: CASSLGTGRTDTQYF. CDR3 sequence (DNA): TGTGCCAGCAGCTTGGGGACAGGGCGCACAGATACGCAGTATTTT.

The V and J genes are TRBV5-5 and TRBJ1-6; 8 bases are shared with TRBD1. Looked up from germline, CDR1 is SGHKS and CDR2 is YYEKEE (reference sequence). This CDR3 contains 16 residues. Unmatched junction bases numbered 6, after V lost 1 base and J lost 6 bases. CDR3 protein: CASSLRQGISNSPLHF. Here the CDR3 DNA reads TGTGCCAGCAGCTTGAGACAGGGGATAAGTAATTCACCCCTCCACTTT.